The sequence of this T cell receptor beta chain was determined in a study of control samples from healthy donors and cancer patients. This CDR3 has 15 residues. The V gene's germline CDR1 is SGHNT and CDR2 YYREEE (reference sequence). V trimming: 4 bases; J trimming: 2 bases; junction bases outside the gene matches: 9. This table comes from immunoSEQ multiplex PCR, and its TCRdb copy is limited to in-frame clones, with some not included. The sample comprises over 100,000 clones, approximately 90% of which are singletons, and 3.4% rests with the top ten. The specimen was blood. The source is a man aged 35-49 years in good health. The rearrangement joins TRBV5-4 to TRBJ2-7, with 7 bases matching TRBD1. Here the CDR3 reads CASSPPRQGAYEQYF. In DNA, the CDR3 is TGTGCCAGCAGCCCCCCCAGGCAGGGGGCCTACGAGCAGTACTTC. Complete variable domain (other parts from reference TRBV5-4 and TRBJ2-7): ETGVTQSPTHLIKTRGQQVTLRCSSQSGHNTVSWYQQALGQGPQFIFQYYREEENGRGNFPPRFSGLQFPNYSSELNVNALELDDSALYLCASSPPRQGAYEQYFGPGTRLTVT.